This TCR beta chain came from a study of cytomegalovirus exposure and HLA in healthy donors. PCR primers comprised 60 Vbeta and 13 Jbeta primers. The method was immunoSEQ multiplex PCR; TCRdb's version includes in-frame clones alone and lacks a portion of them. The profile shows some 160,000 clones, around 80% of them singletons. General study findings and limits: There were around 160 TCR beta chains listed as cytomegalovirus-associated.

Concerning this clone itself: Antigen: not known.

Sequenced input: PBMCs. This TCR came from a man aged 40-49 years in good health and CMV-seronegative.

Written as DNA, the CDR3 is TGTGCCAGTAACTTACGAGGGATCTATAATTCACCCCTCCACTTT. Amino acid sequence: CASNLRGIYNSPLHF. This chain uses TRBV19 with TRBJ1-6; no definite D call. V lost 7 bases and J 3 bases, leaving 13 bases between the germline ends. Germline CDR1 LNHDA, CDR2 SQIVND (reference sequence). The CDR3 sequence is 15 residues long. The full variable domain, rest sourced from reference TRBV19 and TRBJ1-6, is DGGITQSPKYLFRKEGQNVTLSCEQNLNHDAMYWYRQDPGQGLRLIYYSQIVNDFQKGDIAEGYSVSREKKESFPLTVTSAQKNPTAFYLCASNLRGIYNSPLHFGNGTRLTVT.